What follows is one TCR beta chain and its context. This sample stems from a study of human T cells and chemical hapten exposure. TCRdb re-called the RACE reads through MiXCR, storing one row per CDR3 protein. The repertoire includes approximately 92,000 distinct CDR3 sequences, 10% to 12% of them detected once, and approximately 3.3% sits in the top ten. Time point noted: patch test 2, 6 weeks after DPC sensitization. Treatment described: therapeutic diphenylcyclopropenone sensitization with weekly scalp DPC. The V gene lost 2 bases and the J gene lost 5 bases, with 7 bases spanning the gap. The CDR3 covers 13 residues. In germline, CDR1 is SGHTA, CDR2 FQGNSA.

The chain carries TRBV7-2 and TRBJ2-1, with unresolved D. This sequence originates from a woman aged 40 to 50 with alopecia areata. Some clones in this sample may be carry-over from other donors' samples. This material consisted of whole blood, taken in connection with sensitization to the hapten diphenylcyclopropenone (DPC). The CDR3 protein is CASSLNTNNEQFF. CDR3 DNA sequence: TGTGCCAGCAGCTTAAACACCAACAATGAGCAGTTCTTC.